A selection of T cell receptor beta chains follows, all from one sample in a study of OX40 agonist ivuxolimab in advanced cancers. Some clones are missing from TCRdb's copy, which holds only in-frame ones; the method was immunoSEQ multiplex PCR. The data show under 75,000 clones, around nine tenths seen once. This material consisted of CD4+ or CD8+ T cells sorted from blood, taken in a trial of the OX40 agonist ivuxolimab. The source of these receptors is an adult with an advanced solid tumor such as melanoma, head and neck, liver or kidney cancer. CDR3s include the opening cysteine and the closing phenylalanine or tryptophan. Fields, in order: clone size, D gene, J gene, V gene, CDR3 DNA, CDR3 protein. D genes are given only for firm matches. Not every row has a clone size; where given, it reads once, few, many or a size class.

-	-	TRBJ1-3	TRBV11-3	TGTGCCAGCAGCCGATTCCGGGGCTCTGGAAACACCATATATTTT	CASSRFRGSGNTIYF
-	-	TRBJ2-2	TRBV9	TGTGCCAGCAGCGTAACTGGAACCGGGGAGCTGTTTTTT	CASSVTGTGELFF
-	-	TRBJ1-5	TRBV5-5	TGTGCCAGCTCAAACAGGGAGGGCAATCAGCCCCAGCATTTT	CASSNREGNQPQHF
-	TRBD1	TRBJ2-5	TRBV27	TGTGCCAGCGATACAGGGGGCGATGAGACCCAGTACTTC	CASDTGGDETQYF
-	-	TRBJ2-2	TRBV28	TGTGCCAGCAGTTTACGCCGACTAGTTCCCGGGGAGCTGTTTTTT	CASSLRRLVPGELFF
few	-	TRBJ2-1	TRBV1	TGCACCAGCAGCCAAGAGTCCGGGGGCGGCAATGAGCAGTTCTTC	CTSSQESGGGNEQFF
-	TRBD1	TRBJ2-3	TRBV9	TGTGCCAGCAGCGCCAGACAGGGGGGGACAGATACGCAGTATTTT	CASSARQGGTDTQYF
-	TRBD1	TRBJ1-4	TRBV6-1	TGTGCCAGCAGTGAAGCGCTTTCAGCCAGGGGGCTCATGGGTGAAAAACTGTTTTTT	CASSEALSARGLMGEKLFF
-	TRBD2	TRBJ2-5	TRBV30	TGTGCCTGGAGTGTGTCCGGGACTATATTTGCGACCCAGTACTTC	CAWSVSGTIFATQYF
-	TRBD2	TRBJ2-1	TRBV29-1	TGCAGCGCCGAGCGGGGGTTCAATGAGCAGTTCTTC	CSAERGFNEQFF
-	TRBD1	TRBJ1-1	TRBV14	TGTGCCAGCAGCTCCAGGGGGGCCACTGAAGCTTTCTTT	CASSSRGATEAFF
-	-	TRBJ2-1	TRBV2	TGTGCCAGCTCGATAGCTCGGAGTGAGCAGTTCTTC	CASSIARSEQFF
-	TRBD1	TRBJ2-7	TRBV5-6	TGTGCCAGCAGCCCTAAATTTTGGACAGGGGGTCCCTCCTACGAGCAGTACTTC	CASSPKFWTGGPSYEQYF
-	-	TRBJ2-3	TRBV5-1	TGCGCCAGCAGCCCTGACTGGAGCACAGATACGCAGTATTTT	CASSPDWSTDTQYF
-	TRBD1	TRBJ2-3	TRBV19	TGTGCCAGTAGTACAAACAGGGGGAAAACAGATACGCAGTATTTT	CASSTNRGKTDTQYF
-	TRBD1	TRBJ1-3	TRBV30	TGTGCCTGGAGTGTACTTGGACAGGTTGGAAACACCATATATTTT	CAWSVLGQVGNTIYF
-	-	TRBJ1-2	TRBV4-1	TGCGCCAGCAGCCAAGTCGGGGCCCGAGGGGTAGTGGGCTATGGCTACACCTTC	CASSQVGARGVVGYGYTF
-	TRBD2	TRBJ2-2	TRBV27	TGTGCCAGCAAGACAGCGGGAGTATCGACCGGGGAGCTGTTTTTT	CASKTAGVSTGELFF
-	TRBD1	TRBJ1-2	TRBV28	TGTGCCACCGGTCCCCGGGACAGGGGGTATGGCTACACCTTC	CATGPRDRGYGYTF
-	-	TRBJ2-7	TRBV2	TGTGCCAGCCAGCTAGCTCAGAGCTCCTACGAGCAGTACTTC	CASQLAQSSYEQYF
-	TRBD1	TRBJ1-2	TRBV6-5	TGTGCCAGCAGTTCCGTACAGGGGGGTGTTAAAGGCTACACCTTC	CASSSVQGGVKGYTF
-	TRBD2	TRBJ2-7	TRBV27	TGTGCCAGCAGTCTAGCGGGAGGTTTTTACGAGCAGTACTTC	CASSLAGGFYEQYF
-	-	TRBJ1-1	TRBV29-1	TGCAGCGTTAAGGGATCCTATTCTGAAGCTTTCTTT	CSVKGSYSEAFF
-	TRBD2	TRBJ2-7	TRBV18	TGTGCCAGCTCCCGGGACTACGCCTACGAGCAGTACTTC	CASSRDYAYEQYF
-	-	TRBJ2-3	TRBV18	TGTGCCAGCTCAAAAGGACAGCTCTCCACAGATACGCAGTATTTT	CASSKGQLSTDTQYF
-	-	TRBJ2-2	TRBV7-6	TGTGCCAGCAGGGTCTTATCGAACACCGGGGAGCTGTTTTTT	CASRVLSNTGELFF
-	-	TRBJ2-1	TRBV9	TGTGCCAGCAGCGTAACTGGACAAACCCTCGGAGAGCAGTTCTTC	CASSVTGQTLGEQFF
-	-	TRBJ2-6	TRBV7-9	TGTGCCAGCAGCGTTTCGACAGGCTCGGGGGCCAACGTCCTGACTTTC	CASSVSTGSGANVLTF
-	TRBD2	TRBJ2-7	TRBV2	TGTGCCAGCAGTCTCGACCTAGCGGGGTCCTCCTCCAACTCCTACGAGCAGTACTTC	CASSLDLAGSSSNSYEQYF
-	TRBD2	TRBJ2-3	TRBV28	TGTGCCAGCAGTTTACCTAGCGGGATCACAGATACGCAGTATTTT	CASSLPSGITDTQYF
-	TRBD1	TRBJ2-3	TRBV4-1	TGCGCCAGCAGCACCAACCCTCAGGGGGCGCAAACAGATACGCAGTATTTT	CASSTNPQGAQTDTQYF
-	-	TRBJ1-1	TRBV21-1	TGTGCCAGCAGCAACCCACAGGGTATTACTGAAGCTTTCTTT	CASSNPQGITEAFF